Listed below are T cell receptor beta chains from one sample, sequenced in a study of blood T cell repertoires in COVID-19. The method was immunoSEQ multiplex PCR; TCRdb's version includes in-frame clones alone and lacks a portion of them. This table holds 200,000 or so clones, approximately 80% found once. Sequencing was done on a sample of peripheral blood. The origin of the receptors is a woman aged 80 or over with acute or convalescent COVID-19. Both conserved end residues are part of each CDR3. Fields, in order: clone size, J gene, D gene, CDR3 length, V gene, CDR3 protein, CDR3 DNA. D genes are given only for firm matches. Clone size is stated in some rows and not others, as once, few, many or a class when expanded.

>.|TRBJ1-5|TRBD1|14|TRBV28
CASRGTGNNQPQHF
TGTGCCAGCAGGGGGACAGGGAACAATCAGCCCCAGCATTTT
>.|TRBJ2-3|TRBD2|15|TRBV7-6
CASSFLAGGTDTQYF
TGTGCCAGCAGCTTCCTAGCGGGCGGCACAGATACGCAGTATTTT
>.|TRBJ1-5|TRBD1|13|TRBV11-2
CASSPDRAQPQHF
TGTGCCAGCAGCCCGGACAGGGCTCAGCCCCAGCATTTT
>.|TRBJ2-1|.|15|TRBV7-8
CASSLQRSTYNEQFF
TGTGCCAGCAGCTTACAGCGGAGCACCTACAATGAGCAGTTCTTC
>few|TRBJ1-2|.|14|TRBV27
CASREGRALGGYTF
TGTGCCAGCAGGGAGGGCAGGGCCCTGGGTGGCTACACCTTC
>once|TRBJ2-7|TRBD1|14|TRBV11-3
CASSPRTGVGEQYF
TGTGCCAGCAGCCCACGGACAGGGGTGGGGGAGCAGTACTTC
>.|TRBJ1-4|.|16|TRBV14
CASSLRRGATNEKLFF
TGTGCCAGCAGCCTTCGACGGGGGGCAACTAATGAAAAACTGTTTTTT
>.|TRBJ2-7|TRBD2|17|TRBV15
CATSRDGGAGASYEQYF
TGTGCCACCAGCAGAGATGGGGGAGCGGGGGCCTCCTACGAGCAGTACTTC
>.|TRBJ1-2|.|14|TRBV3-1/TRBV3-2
CASSQEGRGYGYTF
TGTGCCAGCAGCCAAGAGGGGAGGGGCTATGGCTACACCTTC
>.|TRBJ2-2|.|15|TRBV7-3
CASSMAGPNTGELFF
TGTGCCAGCAGCATGGCGGGGCCGAACACCGGGGAGCTGTTTTTT
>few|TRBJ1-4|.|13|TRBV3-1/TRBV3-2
CASSQGLGLWVFF
TGTGCCAGCAGCCAAGGTCTGGGACTGTGGGTGTTTTTT
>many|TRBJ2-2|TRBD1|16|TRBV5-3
CARSRGQGDYTGELFF
TGTGCCAGAAGTCGCGGACAGGGGGATTACACCGGGGAGCTGTTTTTT
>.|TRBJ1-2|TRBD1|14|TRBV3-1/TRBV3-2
CASSQEDRAGGYTF
TGTGCCAGCAGCCAAGAGGACAGGGCGGGTGGCTACACCTTC
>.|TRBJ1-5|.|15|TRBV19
CASSMGRDSNQPQHF
TGTGCCAGTAGTATGGGCAGGGATAGCAATCAGCCCCAGCATTTT
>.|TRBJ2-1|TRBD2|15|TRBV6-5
CASRVPGLGEGEQFF
TGTGCCAGCAGGGTCCCGGGACTAGGGGAGGGGGAGCAGTTCTTC
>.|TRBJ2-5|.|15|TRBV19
CATALAAQEGETQYF
TGTGCCACCGCATTAGCGGCCCAGGAGGGAGAGACCCAGTACTTC
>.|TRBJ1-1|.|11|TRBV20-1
CSAPELTEAFF
TGCAGTGCTCCTGAGCTCACTGAAGCTTTCTTT
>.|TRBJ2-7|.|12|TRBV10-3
CAISDRTYEQYF
TGTGCCATCAGTGACAGAACCTACGAGCAGTACTTC
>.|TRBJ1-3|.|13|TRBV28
CASSLGTGNTIYF
TGTGCCAGCAGTTTAGGGACAGGAAACACCATATATTTT
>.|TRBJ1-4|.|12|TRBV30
CAWSVQGEKLFF
TGTGCCTGGAGTGTTCAGGGAGAAAAACTGTTTTTT
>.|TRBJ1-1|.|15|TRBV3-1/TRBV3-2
CASSQGPSGNTEAFF
TGTGCCAGCAGCCAAGGTCCCTCGGGGAACACTGAAGCTTTCTTT
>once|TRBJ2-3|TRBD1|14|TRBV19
CASTQQGLTDTQYF
TGTGCCAGTACCCAACAGGGGTTAACAGATACGCAGTATTTT
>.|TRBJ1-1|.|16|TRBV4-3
CASSQDRSQGSTEAFF
TGCGCCAGCAGCCAAGATCGGTCGCAGGGGAGTACTGAAGCTTTCTTT
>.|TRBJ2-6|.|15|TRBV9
CASSAYATGANVLTF
TGTGCCAGCAGCGCCTATGCGACTGGGGCCAACGTCCTGACTTTC
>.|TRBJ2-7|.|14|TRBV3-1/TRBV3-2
CASSQDIRSYEQYF
TGTGCCAGCAGCCAAGATATTCGCTCCTACGAGCAGTACTTC
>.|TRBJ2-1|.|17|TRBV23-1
CASSLYSKGNLHNEQFF
TGCGCCAGCAGTCTGTACAGTAAGGGGAACCTACACAATGAGCAGTTCTTC
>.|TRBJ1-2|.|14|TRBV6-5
CASSPATRVHGYTF
TGTGCCAGCAGTCCGGCCACCAGGGTTCATGGCTACACCTTC
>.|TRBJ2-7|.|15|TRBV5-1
CASSFLVGESYEQYF
TGCGCCAGCAGCTTCCTCGTCGGGGAGTCCTACGAGCAGTACTTC
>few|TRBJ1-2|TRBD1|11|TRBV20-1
CSARQGEGYTF
TGCAGTGCCAGACAGGGGGAAGGCTACACCTTC
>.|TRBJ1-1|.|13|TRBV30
CAGLLQGNTEAFF
TGTGCCGGATTATTACAGGGGAACACTGAAGCTTTCTTT
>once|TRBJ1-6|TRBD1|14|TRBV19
CASSIGQDNSPLHF
TGTGCCAGTAGTATCGGACAGGATAATTCACCCCTCCACTTT
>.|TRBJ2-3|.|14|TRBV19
CASNKQILTDTQYF
TGTGCCAGTAATAAACAAATTCTCACAGATACGCAGTATTTT
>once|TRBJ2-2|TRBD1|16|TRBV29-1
CSVPRTGGDQAGELFF
TGCAGCGTGCCCCGGACAGGGGGAGACCAAGCCGGGGAGCTGTTTTTT
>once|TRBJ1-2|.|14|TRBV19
CASSTAGTNYGYTF
TGTGCCAGTAGTACGGCGGGGACGAACTATGGCTACACCTTC
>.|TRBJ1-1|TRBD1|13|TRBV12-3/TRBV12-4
CASSWDRGTEAFF
TGTGCCAGCAGTTGGGACAGAGGCACTGAAGCTTTCTTT
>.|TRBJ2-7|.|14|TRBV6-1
CASSEGLVSYEQYF
TGTGCCAGCAGTGAAGGGCTGGTCTCCTACGAGCAGTACTTC
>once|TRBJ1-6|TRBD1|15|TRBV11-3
CASSLEGTENSPLHF
TGTGCCAGCAGCTTAGAAGGGACAGAAAATTCACCCCTCCACTTT
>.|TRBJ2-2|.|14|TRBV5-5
CASSLSLNTGELFF
TGTGCCAGCAGCCTGTCTCTTAACACCGGGGAGCTGTTTTTT
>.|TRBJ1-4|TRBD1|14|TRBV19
CASSRGDSNEKLFF
TGTGCCAGTAGCAGGGGGGACAGTAATGAAAAACTGTTTTTT
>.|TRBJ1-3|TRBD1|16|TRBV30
CAWTNRQGSSGNTIYF
TGTGCCTGGACCAACCGACAGGGGTCGTCTGGAAACACCATATATTTT
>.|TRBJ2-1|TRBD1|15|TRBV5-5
CASSQGQGNYNEQFF
TGTGCCAGCAGCCAGGGACAGGGTAACTACAATGAGCAGTTCTTC
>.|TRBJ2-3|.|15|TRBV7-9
CASSSSFRGTDTQYF
TGTGCCAGCAGCTCTTCATTTCGGGGAACAGATACGCAGTATTTT
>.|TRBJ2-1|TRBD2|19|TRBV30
CAWSSLTGTSGYPYNEQFF
TGTGCCTGGAGTTCATTAACCGGGACTAGCGGGTATCCCTACAATGAGCAGTTCTTC
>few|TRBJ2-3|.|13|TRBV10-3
CAISEGRGDTQYF
TGTGCCATCAGTGAGGGGAGAGGAGATACGCAGTATTTT
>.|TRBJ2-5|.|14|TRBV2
CASVNGRGGETQYF
TGTGCCAGCGTTAACGGGAGAGGAGGAGAGACCCAGTACTTC
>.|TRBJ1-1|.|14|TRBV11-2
CASSLKGRGTEAFF
TGTGCCAGCAGCTTAAAGGGGAGGGGCACTGAAGCTTTCTTT
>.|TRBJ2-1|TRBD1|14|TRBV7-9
CASSLADRANEQFF
TGTGCCAGCAGCTTAGCGGACAGGGCCAATGAGCAGTTCTTC
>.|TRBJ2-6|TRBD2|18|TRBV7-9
CASSLDGGGYSGANVLTF
TGTGCCAGCAGCTTAGATGGGGGGGGGTACTCTGGGGCCAACGTCCTGACTTTC